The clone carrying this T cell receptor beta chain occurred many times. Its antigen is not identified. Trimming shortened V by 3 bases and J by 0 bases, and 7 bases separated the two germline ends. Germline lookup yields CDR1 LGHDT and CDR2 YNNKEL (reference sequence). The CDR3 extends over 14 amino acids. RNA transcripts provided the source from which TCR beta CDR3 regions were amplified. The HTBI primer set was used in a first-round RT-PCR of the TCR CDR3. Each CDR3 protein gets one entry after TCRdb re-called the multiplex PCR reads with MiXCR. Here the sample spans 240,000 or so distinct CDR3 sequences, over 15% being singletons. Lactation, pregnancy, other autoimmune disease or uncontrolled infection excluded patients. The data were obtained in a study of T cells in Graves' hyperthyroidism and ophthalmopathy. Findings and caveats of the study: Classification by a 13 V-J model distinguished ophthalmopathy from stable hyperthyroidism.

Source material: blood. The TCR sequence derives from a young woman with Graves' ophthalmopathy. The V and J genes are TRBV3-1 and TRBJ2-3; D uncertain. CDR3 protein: CASSHLSSTDTQYF. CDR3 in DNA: TGTGCCAGCAGCCATCTCTCTAGCACAGATACGCAGTATTTT.